In its sample, the clone carrying this T cell receptor (beta chain) was seen many times. At one boundary the junction diverges from the germline segment, which might be a read error. The cDNA was generated through 5'RACE incorporating 10-nucleotide random UMIs. TCRdb redid the calling of the 5' RACE reads with MiXCR, one entry per CDR3 protein. The sample yields some 65,000 distinct CDR3 sequences, approximately 5.2% seen once. Per germline, CDR1 MGHRA and CDR2 YSYEKL. The CDR3 sequence is 14 residues long. The data derive from a study of neurological immune-mediated disorders. The receptor was isolated from a woman in her twenties or thirties with multiple sclerosis. The sample was PBMCs. The rearrangement joins TRBV4-1 to TRBJ1-5, with TRBD1 identical over 7 bases. The CDR3 is CASSQETGVQPQNF. The CDR3 bases are TGCGCCAGCAGCCAAGAAACAGGGGTCCAGCCCCAGAATTTT.